A selection of T cell receptor beta chains follows, all from one sample in a study of OX40 agonist ivuxolimab in advanced cancers. Assay used: immunoSEQ multiplex PCR; TCRdb lists only in-frame clones, some missing. Counted here are tens of thousands of clones, about nine tenths occurring once; the ten biggest clones make up roughly 54%. The sample consisted of CD4+ or CD8+ T cells sorted from blood, taken in a trial of the OX40 agonist ivuxolimab. These receptor sequences come from an adult with an advanced solid tumor such as melanoma, head and neck, liver or kidney cancer. Both conserved end residues are part of each CDR3. A D gene is named only where the DNA matches it firmly. For some rows the clone size is stated as once, few or many, or as a class when expanded; others skip it.

J gene: TRBJ2-7; V gene: TRBV27; D gene: TRBD2; clone size: -; CDR3 protein: CASSALAGSTYEQYF; CDR3 DNA: TGTGCCAGCAGCGCCCTAGCGGGCAGTACCTACGAGCAGTACTTC
J gene: TRBJ1-1; V gene: TRBV5-1; D gene: -; clone size: -; CDR3 protein: CASSFHSLNTEAFF; CDR3 DNA: TGCGCCAGCAGCTTCCACAGCCTCAACACTGAAGCTTTCTTT
J gene: TRBJ2-3; V gene: TRBV5-1; D gene: -; clone size: -; CDR3 protein: CASSLLDSTDTQYF; CDR3 DNA: TGCGCCAGCAGCTTGCTGGACAGCACAGATACGCAGTATTTT
J gene: TRBJ2-6; V gene: TRBV18; D gene: -; clone size: -; CDR3 protein: CASSPGANVLTF; CDR3 DNA: TGTGCCAGCTCACCTGGGGCCAACGTCCTGACTTTC
J gene: TRBJ1-2; V gene: TRBV28; D gene: -; clone size: -; CDR3 protein: CASSPVVTSYGYTF; CDR3 DNA: TGTGCCAGCAGCCCAGTGGTAACCTCCTATGGCTACACCTTC
J gene: TRBJ1-5; V gene: TRBV19; D gene: -; clone size: -; CDR3 protein: CASSIDRYSNQPQHF; CDR3 DNA: TGTGCCAGTAGTATAGATCGCTACAGCAATCAGCCCCAGCATTTT
J gene: TRBJ1-1; V gene: TRBV20-1; D gene: -; clone size: -; CDR3 protein: CSAGANTEAFF; CDR3 DNA: TGCAGTGCTGGGGCGAACACTGAAGCTTTCTTT
J gene: TRBJ1-6; V gene: TRBV30; D gene: -; clone size: -; CDR3 protein: CAWSVGGFNSPLHF; CDR3 DNA: TGTGCCTGGAGTGTGGGCGGTTTTAATTCACCCCTCCACTTT
J gene: TRBJ1-1; V gene: TRBV6-5; D gene: TRBD1; clone size: -; CDR3 protein: CASSYGDRGLGTEAFF; CDR3 DNA: TGTGCCAGCAGTTACGGGGACAGGGGGTTGGGCACTGAAGCTTTCTTT
J gene: TRBJ1-5; V gene: TRBV2; D gene: -; clone size: -; CDR3 protein: CASSEGHPFKPQHF; CDR3 DNA: TGTGCCAGCAGTGAGGGACACCCGTTCAAGCCCCAGCATTTT
J gene: TRBJ1-5; V gene: TRBV19; D gene: TRBD1; clone size: few; CDR3 protein: CASRKTGEASQPQHF; CDR3 DNA: TGTGCCAGTAGGAAGACAGGGGAGGCGAGTCAGCCCCAGCATTTT
J gene: TRBJ2-5; V gene: TRBV29-1; D gene: -; clone size: -; CDR3 protein: CSGAGVDGETQYF; CDR3 DNA: TGCAGCGGGGCCGGGGTAGACGGAGAGACCCAGTACTTC
J gene: TRBJ2-1; V gene: TRBV4-1; D gene: -; clone size: -; CDR3 protein: CASSQVLLRGHNEQFF; CDR3 DNA: TGCGCCAGCAGCCAAGTACTTCTGCGGGGGCACAATGAGCAGTTCTTC
J gene: TRBJ2-7; V gene: TRBV13; D gene: TRBD1; clone size: -; CDR3 protein: CASSSRDRVSYEQYF; CDR3 DNA: TGTGCCAGCAGCTCCCGGGACAGGGTATCCTACGAGCAGTACTTC